This passage covers 5 T cell receptor beta chains from one sample sequenced in a study of shared clonotypes between healthy human individuals. The method was immunoSEQ multiplex PCR; TCRdb's version includes in-frame clones alone and lacks a portion of them. The data hold around 500,000 clones, with roughly four fifths observed a single time. The sequenced material came from PBMCs. These receptors all stem from a woman in her forties in good health. Some clones in this sample may be carry-over from other donors' samples.

This clone was recorded a few times. This sequence may be a read error, since a much larger clone differs from it by one base. The identical CDR3 is also encoded by other nucleotide sequences in the sample. The gene calls are TRBV11-2 and TRBJ2-1; no clear D gene. Germline V gene lookup returns CDR1 SGHAT and CDR2 FQNNGV. The CDR3 extends over 12 amino acids. V lost 2 bases, J lost 1 base, and 0 bases lay in between. The CDR3 region is CASSLSYNEQFF. In nucleotides, the CDR3 is TGTGCCAGCAGCTTATCCTACAATGAGCAGTTCTTC.

CDR3 in DNA: TGTGCCACCGAGGGCCCCGCGCCCAACGAGCAGTACTTC. As protein: CATEGPAPNEQYF. The chain is built from TRBV2 and TRBJ2-7; D might be TRBD2 (5 bases). CDR1 SNHLY and CDR2 FYNNEI come from the germline V gene. V was clipped by 10 bases and J by 5 bases, with 18 bases between them. The CDR3 loop spans 13 amino acids.

The chain has TRBV5-4 and TRBJ2-1; 7 bases match TRBD2. Germline assignment: CDR1 SGHNT and CDR2 YYREEE (reference sequence). The ends lost 4 bases at V and 6 bases at J; junction bases unmatched: 7. The CDR3 contains 14 residues. The DNA of the CDR3 is TGTGCCAGCAGCATGGACGGACTAGGCAATGAGCAGTTCTTC. This codes for CASSMDGLGNEQFF.

This clone was seen only once. The chain recombines TRBV29-1 with TRBJ2-1; perhaps TRBD1 as D (6 bases). CDR3 size: 12 residues. Germline values: CDR1 SQVTM, CDR2 ANQGSEA. The V end was cut by 4 bases, the J end by 9 bases, with 13 bases between. This CDR3 reads CSVGNRVGEQFF. CDR3 sequence (DNA): TGCAGCGTTGGAAACAGGGTCGGTGAGCAGTTCTTC.

The J gene is TRBJ1-4, the V gene TRBV10-2, with a possible D match to TRBD1 (5 bases). The CDR3 spans 14 residues. Trimming removed 4 bases at V and 3 bases at J, with 9 bases between. CDR1 is WSHSY and CDR2 is SAAADI in the germline V gene. The DNA of the CDR3 is TGCGCCAGCAGTGCGCGGGGGTCTAATGAAAAACTGTTTTTT. It codes for CASSARGSNEKLFF.